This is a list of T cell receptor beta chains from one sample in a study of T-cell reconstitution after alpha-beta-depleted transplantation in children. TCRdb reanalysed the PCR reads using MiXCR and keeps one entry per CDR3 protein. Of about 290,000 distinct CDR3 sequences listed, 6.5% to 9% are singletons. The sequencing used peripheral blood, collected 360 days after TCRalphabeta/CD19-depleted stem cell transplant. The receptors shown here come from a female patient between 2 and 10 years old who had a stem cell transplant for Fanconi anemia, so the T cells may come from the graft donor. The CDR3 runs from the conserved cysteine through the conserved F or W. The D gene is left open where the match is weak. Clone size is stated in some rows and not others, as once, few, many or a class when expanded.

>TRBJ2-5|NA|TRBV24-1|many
CATSDLSRGDQETQYF
TGTGCCACCAGTGATTTGTCCAGGGGAGACCAAGAGACCCAGTACTTC
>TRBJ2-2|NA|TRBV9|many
CASSVGGSPTGELFF
TGTGCCAGCAGCGTAGGGGGCTCCCCCACCGGGGAGCTGTTTTTT
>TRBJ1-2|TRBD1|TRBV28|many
CASSLPQGARGYTF
TGTGCCAGCAGTTTACCCCAGGGGGCGAGAGGCTACACCTTC
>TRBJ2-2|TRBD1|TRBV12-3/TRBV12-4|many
CASSFGQAYTGELFF
TGTGCCAGCAGTTTTGGACAGGCATACACCGGGGAGCTGTTTTTT
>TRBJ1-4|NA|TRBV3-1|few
CASSQYLGFTNEKLFF
TGTGCCAGCAGCCAATATCTCGGATTTACGAATGAAAAACTGTTTTTT
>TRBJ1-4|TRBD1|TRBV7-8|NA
CASSRTGALNEKLFF
TGTGCCAGCAGCCGGACAGGGGCTCTTAATGAAAAACTGTTTTTT
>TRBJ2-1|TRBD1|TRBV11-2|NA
CASSPHRGVDNEQFF
TGTGCCAGCAGCCCCCACAGGGGAGTCGACAATGAGCAGTTCTTC
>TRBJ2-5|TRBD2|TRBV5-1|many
CASSLASGGGETQYF
TGCGCCAGCAGCTTGGCCAGCGGGGGCGGAGAGACCCAGTACTTC
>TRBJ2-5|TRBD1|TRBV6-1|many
CASSKDRVVETQYF
TGTGCCAGCAGTAAAGACAGGGTAGTTGAGACCCAGTACTTC
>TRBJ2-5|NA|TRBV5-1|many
CASSLDGETQYF
TGCGCCAGCAGCTTGGACGGGGAGACCCAGTACTTC
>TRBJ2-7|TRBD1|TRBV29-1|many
CSVVIRRGTYEQYF
TGCAGCGTTGTAATCCGCAGGGGGACCTACGAGCAGTACTTC
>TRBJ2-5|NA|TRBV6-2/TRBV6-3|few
CASSWGGSKETQYF
TGTGCCAGCAGCTGGGGTGGGTCGAAAGAGACCCAGTACTTC
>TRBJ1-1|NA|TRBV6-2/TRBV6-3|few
CASDLNGGLEAFF
TGTGCCAGTGATTTAAACGGGGGCCTAGAAGCTTTCTTT
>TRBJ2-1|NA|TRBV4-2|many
CASSQDPPRTYNEQFF
TGTGCCAGCAGCCAGGACCCTCCGAGGACCTACAATGAGCAGTTCTTC
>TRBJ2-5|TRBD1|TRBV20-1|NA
CSADRDRGRETQYF
TGCAGTGCGGACAGGGACAGGGGGCGAGAGACCCAGTACTTC
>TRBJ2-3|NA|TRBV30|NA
CAWSLGTDTQYF
TGTGCCTGGAGTTTGGGGACAGATACGCAGTATTTT
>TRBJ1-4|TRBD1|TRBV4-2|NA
CASSPLTGQGNEKLFF
TGTGCCAGCAGCCCACTAACGGGACAGGGGAATGAAAAACTGTTTTTT
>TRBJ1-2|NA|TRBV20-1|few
CSAGQYGYTF
TGCAGTGCCGGACAGTATGGCTACACCTTC
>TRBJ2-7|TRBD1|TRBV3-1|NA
CASSPVDRNSYEQYF
TGTGCCAGCAGCCCTGTGGACAGGAACTCCTACGAGCAGTACTTC